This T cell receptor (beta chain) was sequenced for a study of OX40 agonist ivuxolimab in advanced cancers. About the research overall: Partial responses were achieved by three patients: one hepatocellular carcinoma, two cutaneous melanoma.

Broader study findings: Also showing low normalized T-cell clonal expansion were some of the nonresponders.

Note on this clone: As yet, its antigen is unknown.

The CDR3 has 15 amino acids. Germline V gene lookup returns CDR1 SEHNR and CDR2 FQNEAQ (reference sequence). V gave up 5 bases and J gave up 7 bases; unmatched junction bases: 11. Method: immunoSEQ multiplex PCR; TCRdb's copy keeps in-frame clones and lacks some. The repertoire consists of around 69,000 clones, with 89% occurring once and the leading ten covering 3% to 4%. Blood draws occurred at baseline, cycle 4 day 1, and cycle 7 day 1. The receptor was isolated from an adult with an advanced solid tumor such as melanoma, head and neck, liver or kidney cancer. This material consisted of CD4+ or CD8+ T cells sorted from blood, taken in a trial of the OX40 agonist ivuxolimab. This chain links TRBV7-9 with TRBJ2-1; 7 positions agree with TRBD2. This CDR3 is CASSQIVLAGNEQFF. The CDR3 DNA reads TGTGCCAGCAGCCAAATAGTATTAGCGGGTAATGAGCAGTTCTTC.